This section outlines one T cell receptor (beta chain) sequence together with its context. This clone showed up just a few times. Its cognate antigen has yet to be identified. Base-call qualities are not available, and no considerably larger clone is one nucleotide away. Reading from cysteine to phenylalanine, the CDR3 counts 13 amino acids. CDR3 DNA only is kept here, 39 bases in frame from base 1. V loses 2 bases, J loses 7 bases, and the germline ends lie 9 bases apart. CDR1 is given as MNHEY and CDR2 as SVGAGI, both from the germline V gene. The data are from a study of blood T cell repertoires in COVID-19 (TCRdb year 2020). In terms of the full investigation: Samples covering the acute and convalescent phases of COVID-19 were provided by collaborators in the United States, Italy and Spain. The prospective study material was composed of cDNA or gDNA derived from T cells, B-cell-depleted T cells, or PBMCs. The dataset comprised deeply sampled blood TCRbeta repertoires from subjects exposed to, actively infected with, or recovered from COVID-19. A freely available public database, intended as a resource for researchers studying the immune response to SARS-CoV-2, is where the repertoires were released. The samples were drawn from the first 160 participants of the ongoing ImmuneRACE study and from 950 to 1,500 subjects provided by 6 global collaborators. A de-identified subject ID, COVID-19 status, age in years and sex were almost always included in the sample metadata. Where HLA class I and class II types were available, the types were taken from metadata supplied by the sample provider, not from assay-based typing. Results and caveats for the whole study, not just this receptor: The amount of clinical and demographic metadata varied by source and participant and was provided uncurated.

TCRbeta CDR3 regions were amplified from genomic DNA by means of the immunoSEQ Assay, a bias-controlled multiplex PCR. The paper's processing steps were these. The number of nucleated cells in each sample was estimated from the amplification of reference gene primers within the assay. Sequence reads were collapsed and filtered to measure the absolute abundance of every unique TCRbeta CDR3 rearrangement. For each sample, productive Simpson clonality was calculated as the square root of Simpson's diversity index over productive rearrangements. The clones in this table, taken by TCRdb from immuneACCESS, are in-frame only. Not every clone is retained; where verified, under half of the shortfall comes from an unresolved V gene, and the cause of the rest is unknown. The V and J calls and clone size come from that table; D and trimming were worked out from the DNA. A total of 250,000 or so clones appear in this sample, 70% to 85% of them only once. More than 7% of the sample goes to the ten largest clones.

Collaborating institutions collected whole blood in K2EDTA tubes following their own protocols. For TCRbeta analysis, collaborators shipped samples in one of three forms: frozen whole blood, isolated PBMCs, or DNA extracted from either of those sample types. In this chain, TRBV6-5 is recombined with TRBJ1-5; a tentative D call is TRBD1 (5 bases match). Source material: peripheral blood. The source is an older man with acute or convalescent COVID-19. The CDR3 amino acid sequence is: CASSYQGLQPQHF. The DNA sequence follows: TGTGCCAGCAGTTACCAGGGTCTGCAGCCCCAGCATTTT.